These 21 T cell receptor beta chains originate from one sample sequenced in a study of blood T cell repertoires in COVID-19. Here immunoSEQ multiplex PCR was the method, and the copy in TCRdb shows in-frame clones only, minus some. Found here are about 480,000 clones, roughly 89% of them singletons; the top ten hold roughly 0.84%. The sequencing input was peripheral blood. All receptors derive from a man younger than 35 with COVID-19, enrolled during active disease.

J is TRBJ2-2 and V is TRBV9, with a tentative D call TRBD2 (5 bases). The CDR3 extends over 15 amino acids. Trimming took off 0 bases at V and 6 bases at J, with 12 bases between the two ends. Germline lookup yields CDR1 SGDLS and CDR2 YYNGEE. The chain's CDR3 is CASSVGRSGSGELFF. In nucleotides, the CDR3 is TGTGCCAGCAGCGTAGGCAGGTCGGGGTCCGGGGAGCTGTTTTTT.

The gene calls are TRBV11-3 and TRBJ2-3, with 10 bases that match TRBD2. The CDR3 is 18 residues long. V dropped 5 bases and J dropped 0; count of bases not matched to a gene: 11. In germline, CDR1 is SGHNT, CDR2 YENEEA. In DNA form, the CDR3 reads TGTGCCAGCAGCCCCATGTCTAGCGGGAGAGCTAGCACAGATACGCAGTATTTT. Translation: CASSPMSSGRASTDTQYF.

Concerning this clone: Distinct nucleotide sequences in the sample also encode this CDR3. The V call is TRBV11-2, the J call TRBJ2-1; perhaps TRBD2 as D (5 bases). Germline V gives CDR1 SGHAT, CDR2 FQNNGV. The CDR3 length is 12 residues. Between the trimmed V and J ends, which lost 3 bases and 7 bases, there was a span of 7 bases. The CDR3 protein is CASSFGGNEQFF. The CDR3 DNA follows: TGTGCCAGCAGCTTCGGCGGGAATGAGCAGTTCTTC.

CDR3: CASSSAYEQYF. DNA of the CDR3: TGTGCCAGCAGCTCCGCCTACGAGCAGTACTTC. The rearrangement uses TRBV13 and TRBJ2-7; D not certain. With 4 bases removed from V and 2 bases from J, the gap between germline ends came to 3 bases. The CDR3 has 11 amino acids. In germline, CDR1 is PRHDT, CDR2 FYEKMQ (reference sequence).

The chain combines TRBV30 with TRBJ1-4; D call uncertain. The V end lost 0 bases, the J end lost 5 bases, and 16 bases lay between the germline ends. The CDR3 totals 16 residues. Per the germline V gene, CDR1 is GTSNPN and CDR2 is SVGIG (reference sequence). CDR3 loop: CAWSVNRRGGNEKLFF. CDR3 coding DNA: TGTGCCTGGAGTGTAAACCGCAGAGGAGGGAATGAAAAACTGTTTTTT.

This clone was observed once. The chain uses TRBV7-8 and TRBJ2-1; 8 positions agree with TRBD2. Germline V lookup: CDR1 SGHVS, CDR2 FQNEAQ. V was clipped by 5 bases and J by 10 bases; unmatched bases: 13. The CDR3 has 15 amino acids. CDR3 DNA: TGTGCCAGCAGCAGCGGGCTAAGCGGGAGAGGCGAGCAGTTCTTC. It is translated as CASSSGLSGRGEQFF.

In regard to this clone: Compared with germline, one end of the junction differs, possibly owing to a read error. The chain links TRBV9 to TRBJ2-1; 15 nucleotides match TRBD2. CDR3 size: 15 residues. Germline V CDR1 and CDR2: SGDLS, YYNGEE. This CDR3 reads CASSVVGLAGGELFF. CDR3 DNA: TGTGCCAGCAGCGTAGTAGGACTAGCGGGGGGGGAGCTGTTCTTC.

This clone was picked up a small number of times. This chain joins TRBV3-1 (or the pseudogene TRBV3-2) and TRBJ1-4; the D gene is possibly TRBD1 (5 bases). With 3 bases removed from V and 6 bases from J, the gap between germline ends came to 11 bases. In germline, CDR1 is LGHDT, CDR2 YNNKEL (reference sequence). The CDR3 has 14 amino acids. Here the CDR3 DNA reads TGTGCCAGCAGCCAGAGGCGGGGGGATGAAAAACTGTTTTTT. It translates to CASSQRRGDEKLFF.

CDR3 sequence: CASSPRDIGTGASGANVLTF. The CDR3 region has the DNA TGTGCCAGCAGCCCACGTGACATTGGGACAGGGGCCTCTGGGGCCAACGTCCTGACTTTC. The chain links TRBV3-1 (or the pseudogene TRBV3-2) to TRBJ2-6; 10 bases align to TRBD1. Germline values: CDR1 LGHDT, CDR2 YNNKEL (reference sequence). The CDR3 loop spans 20 amino acids. V lost 4 bases, J lost 0 bases, and 12 bases stayed unmatched.

The rearrangement uses TRBV9 and TRBJ2-3; no definite D call. Trimming shortened V by 0 bases and J by 4 bases, and 18 bases separated the two germline ends. This CDR3 is built from 17 residues. CDR1 is SGDLS, CDR2 YYNGEE, per germline. For the CDR3, the DNA is TGTGCCAGCAGCGTAGGAAGCCCGCTCTCTATCGCAGATACGCAGTATTTT. This gives the protein CASSVGSPLSIADTQYF.

The V call is TRBV5-1, the J call TRBJ2-3, with 13 bases fitting TRBD2. The CDR3 length is 16 residues. The junction had 2 bases not matched to a gene; V was cut back by 2 bases and J by 2 bases. Germline CDR1 reads SGHRS; CDR2 reads YFSETQ. The CDR3 is CASSLGLAGDTDTQYF. CDR3 coding DNA: TGCGCCAGCAGCTTAGGACTAGCGGGGGACACAGATACGCAGTATTTT.

This clone was found many times. The rearrangement uses TRBV2 and TRBJ1-4, with 7 bases that match TRBD1. V trimming: 10 bases; J trimming: 7 bases; junction bases outside the gene matches: 9. The CDR3 totals 13 residues. Per germline, CDR1 SNHLY and CDR2 FYNNEI. CDR3 DNA sequence: TGTGCCACCGCGACAGGGTTGGGTGAAAAACTGTTTTTT. It specifies CATATGLGEKLFF.

J is TRBJ1-3 and V is TRBV18; 8 nucleotides agree with TRBD1. Per the germline V gene, CDR1 is KGHSH and CDR2 is LQKENI. This CDR3 has 16 residues. The ends lost 4 bases at V and 4 bases at J; junction bases unmatched: 9. CDR3 DNA: TGTGCCAGCTCACAATCCGGACAGGGCCGGGGAAACACCATATATTTT. This codes for CASSQSGQGRGNTIYF.

The chain is built from TRBV19 and TRBJ2-1, with 10 bases fitting TRBD2. The V gene's germline CDR1 is LNHDA and CDR2 SQIVND (reference sequence). After removal of 6 bases from V and 10 bases from J, the junction contained 6 bases not matched to a gene. CDR3 length equals 13 residues. CDR3 in DNA: TGTGCCAGTAGGGCTAGCGGGAGTTTAGAGCAGTTCTTC. Its translation: CASRASGSLEQFF.

The V call is TRBV5-4, the J call TRBJ2-1, with 8 bases fitting TRBD2. The CDR3 contains 16 residues. Germline V lookup: CDR1 SGHNT, CDR2 YYREEE (reference sequence). With 2 bases clipped from V and 4 bases from J, the junction kept 8 bases outside the gene matches. DNA for the CDR3: TGTGCCAGCAGCTTAAGATCACTAGCGGATTACAATGAGCAGTTCTTC. Translation: CASSLRSLADYNEQFF.

The chain combines TRBV30 with TRBJ2-2; 12 bases agree with TRBD2. The germline gives CDR1 GTSNPN, CDR2 SVGIG (reference sequence). The V and J ends lost 5 bases and 3 bases, in that order; junction bases with no gene match: 4. The CDR3 is 15 amino acids. In DNA, the CDR3 is TGTGCCTGGCACGCTAGCGGGAGGGACACCGGGGAGCTGTTTTTT. It is translated as CAWHASGRDTGELFF.

The chain links TRBV18 to TRBJ1-4; D is uncertain. CDR1 is KGHSH, CDR2 LQKENI, per germline. The CDR3 sequence is 15 residues long. Trimming stripped 2 bases from V and 4 bases from J, with 11 bases between. The CDR3 is CASSPSRRGNEKLFF. CDR3 coding DNA: TGTGCCAGCTCACCATCCCGGAGAGGTAATGAAAAACTGTTTTTT.

The rearrangement links TRBV5-4 to TRBJ2-1; 8 bases are a match to TRBD2. Germline lookup yields CDR1 SGHNT and CDR2 YYREEE (reference sequence). Trimming removed 0 bases from V and 3 bases from J; junction bases left unmatched: 8. This CDR3 comprises 17 residues. The CDR3 nucleotides are TGTGCCAGCAGCTTGGCCGTCCTAGCGGGTGACTACAATGAGCAGTTCTTC. Translating gives CASSLAVLAGDYNEQFF.

CDR3 residues: CATSNSGSTYEQYF. CDR3 coding DNA: TGTGCCACCAGTAATAGCGGAAGCACCTACGAGCAGTACTTC. The chain links TRBV24-1 to TRBJ2-7, with TRBD2 as a possible D gene (6 bases). Germline CDR1 reads KGHDR; CDR2 reads SFDVKD. The germline V and J ends were trimmed by 6 bases and 2 bases, with 13 bases remaining between them. The CDR3 consists of 14 residues.

The rearrangement joins TRBV27 to TRBJ2-2, with 10 positions matching TRBD2. The germline V gene has CDR1 MNHEY and CDR2 SMNVEV (reference sequence). This CDR3 is built from 16 residues. Unmatched junction bases numbered 5, after V lost 5 bases and J lost 2 bases. The CDR3 DNA sequence: TGTGCCAGCAGTGCCAGGACTAGCGGTAACACCGGGGAGCTGTTTTTT. This gives the protein CASSARTSGNTGELFF.

The chain is built from TRBV9 and TRBJ2-3; TRBD2 aligns across 9 bases. This CDR3 is 16 amino acids long. CDR1 and CDR2 (germline): SGDLS, YYNGEE. V shed 3 bases and J 5 bases; nucleotides not matched to a gene: 10. The CDR3 spells CASSEPAGGPVDTQYF. In nucleotides, the CDR3 is TGTGCCAGCAGCGAACCGGCGGGAGGGCCCGTAGATACGCAGTATTTT. Combining the CDR3 with reference TRBV9 and TRBJ2-3 gives the whole variable domain DSGVTQTPKHLITATGQRVTLRCSPRSGDLSVYWYQQSLDQGLQFLIQYYNGEERAKGNILERFSAQQFPDLHSELNLSSLELGDSALYFCASSEPAGGPVDTQYFGPGTRLTVL.